This T cell receptor (beta chain) was captured in a study of T cell changes during pregnancy in multiple sclerosis. Profiled with immunoSEQ multiplex PCR; TCRdb holds only in-frame clones, not every one. The table lists approximately 84,000 clones, 94% of them singletons. The junction had 8 bases not matched to a gene; V was cut back by 9 bases and J by 8 bases. The CDR3 runs 12 residues. CDR1 and CDR2 (germline): MGHDK, SYGVNS. Sequencing used peripheral blood, obtained in the third trimester of pregnancy. The receptor was derived from a female donor with multiple sclerosis, enrolled in a pregnancy study. This chain links TRBV25-1 with TRBJ1-1, with TRBD1 matching 8 bases. The CDR3 coding sequence is TGTGCCAGTGGACAGGGACGATGGGAAGCTTTCTTT. It specifies CASGQGRWEAFF. Filled out from reference TRBV25-1 and TRBJ1-1, the complete variable domain reads EADIYQTPRYLVIGTGKKITLECSQTMGHDKMYWYQQDPGMELHLIHYSYGVNSTEKGDLSSESTVSRIRTEHFPLTLESARPSHTSQYLCASGQGRWEAFFGQGTRLTVV.